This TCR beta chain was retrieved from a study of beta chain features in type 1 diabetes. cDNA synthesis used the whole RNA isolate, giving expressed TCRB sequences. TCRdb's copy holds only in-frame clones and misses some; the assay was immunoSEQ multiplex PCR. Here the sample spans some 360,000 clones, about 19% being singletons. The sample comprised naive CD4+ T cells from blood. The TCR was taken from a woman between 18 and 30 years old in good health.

The CDR3 DNA reads TGTGCCAGCAGTGACCCAGGGAGGGGTGAAAAACTGTTTTTT. Translation: CASSDPGRGEKLFF. The genes are TRBV25-1 and TRBJ1-4; tentative D call: TRBD1 (5 bases). V dropped 3 bases and J dropped 7 bases, with 12 bases sitting between them. Germline assignment: CDR1 MGHDK and CDR2 SYGVNS. The CDR3 covers 14 residues.